A single sample is the source of the 8 T cell receptor beta chains below, sequenced in a study of cytomegalovirus exposure and HLA in healthy donors. PCR primers comprised 60 Vbeta and 13 Jbeta primers. Profiled with immunoSEQ multiplex PCR; TCRdb holds only in-frame clones, not every one. The sample carries under 200,000 clones, 82% recorded once. Sequenced input: PBMCs. The receptors were gathered from a man aged 45-60 years in good health and CMV-seropositive.

This sequence joins TRBV4-3 and TRBJ2-7; 15 bases are a match to TRBD2. V gave up 4 bases and J gave up 2 bases; unmatched junction bases: 6. The CDR3 covers 17 residues. Germline V gene data show CDR1 as LGHNA and CDR2 as YSLEER. The CDR3 region has the DNA TGCGCCAGCAGCCCCGGACTAGCGGGAGGGCCGACCTACGAGCAGTACTTC. This encodes CASSPGLAGGPTYEQYF.

This sequence joins TRBV25-1 and TRBJ2-5; possibly TRBD2 for D (7 bases). CDR1 is MGHDK, CDR2 SYGVNS, per germline. The CDR3 spans 15 residues. The V end was cut by 6 bases, the J end by 5 bases, with 19 bases between. The CDR3 nucleotides read TGTGCCAGCAGCGACCGGGGGGCTCGAGCGGAGACCCAGTACTTC. This codes for CASSDRGARAETQYF.

In the case of this clone: The junction differs from germline at one of its ends, possibly a read error. The rearrangement uses TRBV19 and TRBJ2-1; 8 nucleotides agree with TRBD1. The germline V gene encodes CDR1 LNHDA and CDR2 SQIVND (reference sequence). The CDR3 length is 14 residues. As DNA, the CDR3 is TGTGCCAGTAGTCTAGACAGGGGATTTAATGAGCAGTTCTTC. Amino acid sequence: CASSLDRGFNEQFF.

The genes are TRBV4-1 and TRBJ1-6; tentative D call: TRBD1 (6 bases). CDR1 is MGHRA and CDR2 is YSYEKL in the germline V gene. The CDR3 sequence is 16 residues long. Between the trimmed V and J ends, which lost 0 bases and 3 bases, there was a span of 9 bases. Here the CDR3 reads CASSQDSDSYNSPLHF. The CDR3 nucleotides read TGCGCCAGCAGCCAAGACTCGGACAGCTATAATTCACCCCTCCACTTT.

This chain links TRBV7-2 with TRBJ2-7, with TRBD1 identical over 9 bases. V gave up 5 bases and J gave up 0 bases; unmatched junction bases: 8. CDR3 length: 16 residues. Per germline, CDR1 SGHTA and CDR2 FQGNSA. The CDR3 protein is CASSPQGTGLSYEQYF. The CDR3 region has the DNA TGTGCCAGCAGCCCACAAGGGACAGGGCTCTCCTACGAGCAGTACTTC.

V is TRBV29-1 and J is TRBJ2-1; no firm D call. The CDR3 consists of 10 residues. Germline V gene lookup returns CDR1 SQVTM and CDR2 ANQGSEA. The V end was cut by 4 bases, the J end by 6 bases, with 4 bases between. The CDR3 sequence: CSVALNEQFF. CDR3 sequence (DNA): TGCAGCGTTGCCCTCAATGAGCAGTTCTTC.

The rearrangement links TRBV28 to TRBJ2-1, with 13 bases lining up with TRBD2. V lost 6 bases, J lost 8 bases, and 10 bases stayed unmatched. The germline CDR1 and CDR2 sequences are MDHEN and SYDVKM. CDR3 size: 16 residues. This CDR3 is CASRNPGTSGIYEQFF. CDR3 coding DNA: TGTGCCAGCAGAAATCCCGGGACTAGCGGGATATATGAGCAGTTCTTC.

The J gene is TRBJ2-7, the V gene TRBV6-6; 9 positions agree with TRBD2. This CDR3 has 16 amino acids. Trimming removed 2 bases from V and 4 bases from J; junction bases left unmatched: 9. Germline V gives CDR1 MNHNY, CDR2 SVGAGI (reference sequence). This CDR3 reads CASSYLSGGSGYEQYF. The DNA of the CDR3 is TGTGCCAGCAGTTACCTGAGCGGGGGGAGCGGGTACGAGCAGTACTTC.